Listed below are T cell receptor beta chains from one sample, sequenced in a study of OX40 agonist ivuxolimab in advanced cancers. Sequencing used immunoSEQ multiplex PCR; TCRdb keeps in-frame clones, though not all of them. This table holds more than 25,000 clones, approximately 85% found once. The sequenced sample was CD4+ or CD8+ T cells sorted from blood, obtained in a trial of the OX40 agonist ivuxolimab. Receptors were obtained from an adult with an advanced solid tumor such as melanoma, head and neck, liver or kidney cancer. CDR3s include the opening cysteine and the closing phenylalanine or tryptophan. A D gene is named only where the DNA matches it firmly. Where a row states a size, it is once, few, many or the class of an expanded clone; other rows omit it.

v_gene,d_gene,j_gene,abundance,CDR3aa,CDR3nt
TRBV7-3,TRBD1,TRBJ1-2,few,CASSATGQGNYGYTF,TGTGCCAGCAGCGCGACGGGACAGGGGAACTATGGCTACACCTTC
TRBV7-9,NA,TRBJ1-1,NA,CASSLALGARTEAFF,TGTGCCAGCAGCTTAGCGCTGGGGGCTCGCACTGAAGCTTTCTTT
TRBV10-3,TRBD2,TRBJ2-7,NA,CAITQGLAGGREQYF,TGTGCCATCACCCAAGGACTAGCGGGAGGGCGAGAGCAGTACTTC
TRBV11-3,NA,TRBJ2-3,NA,CASSFSSDTQYF,TGTGCCAGCAGCTTCTCATCAGATACGCAGTATTTT
TRBV29-1,NA,TRBJ2-5,NA,CSVLSGFQETQYF,TGCAGCGTTCTCAGTGGATTCCAAGAGACCCAGTACTTC
TRBV2,NA,TRBJ2-7,NA,CASSEGGTLYEQYF,TGTGCCAGCAGTGAAGGGGGGACGCTCTACGAGCAGTACTTC
TRBV4-1,NA,TRBJ2-7,NA,CASSHPGDSYEQYF,TGCGCCAGCAGCCACCCAGGAGACTCCTACGAGCAGTACTTC
TRBV28,NA,TRBJ1-1,NA,CASSLGQVFMNTEAFF,TGTGCCAGCAGTTTGGGGCAGGTATTCATGAACACTGAAGCTTTCTTT
TRBV4-1,TRBD2,TRBJ2-3,NA,CASSPLGTSLMDTQYF,TGCGCCAGCAGCCCTCTCGGGACTAGCTTGATGGATACGCAGTATTTT
TRBV6-1,TRBD2,TRBJ2-7,NA,CAIWEGAPYEQYF,TGTGCCATATGGGAGGGCGCACCCTACGAGCAGTACTTC
TRBV28,TRBD1,TRBJ1-5,NA,CASSVQGEGNQPQHF,TGTGCCAGCAGCGTACAGGGGGAGGGCAATCAGCCCCAGCATTTT
TRBV29-1,NA,TRBJ1-2,NA,CSVDRGANYGYTF,TGCAGCGTTGACCGTGGGGCAAACTATGGCTACACCTTC
TRBV4-1,TRBD1,TRBJ1-4,NA,CASSLSTGVGEKLFF,TGCGCCAGCAGCCTGTCGACAGGGGTGGGTGAAAAACTGTTTTTT
TRBV7-2,NA,TRBJ1-1,NA,CASSLDLRIMNTEAFF,TGTGCCAGCAGCTTAGACCTGCGGATCATGAACACTGAAGCTTTCTTT
TRBV6-5,NA,TRBJ2-5,NA,CASNSDRPGETQYF,TGTGCCAGCAATAGCGACAGACCTGGAGAGACCCAGTACTTC
TRBV6-1,NA,TRBJ1-1,NA,CASSEEIYTEAFF,TGTGCCAGCAGTGAAGAGATCTACACTGAAGCTTTCTTT
TRBV7-3,TRBD2,TRBJ2-3,NA,CASSSLAGGADTQYF,TGTGCCAGCAGCTCCCTAGCGGGAGGGGCTGATACGCAGTATTTT
TRBV25-1,NA,TRBJ1-2,NA,CASSETDSPNYGYTF,TGTGCCAGCAGTGAAACGGACAGTCCTAACTATGGCTACACCTTC
TRBV7-8,TRBD2,TRBJ2-3,NA,CASSLGYQLAEGTDTQYF,TGTGCCAGCAGCTTAGGATACCAACTAGCGGAGGGGACAGATACGCAGTATTTT
TRBV5-1,NA,TRBJ2-7,NA,CASSLEGHSYEQYF,TGCGCCAGCAGCTTGGAGGGTCACTCCTACGAGCAGTACTTC
TRBV14,TRBD2,TRBJ2-7,NA,CASSHGRASYEQYF,TGTGCCAGCAGCCACGGGAGGGCCTCCTACGAGCAGTACTTC
TRBV9,NA,TRBJ2-7,NA,CASSPHPGSIPHEQYF,TGTGCCAGCAGCCCCCACCCGGGTTCCATTCCCCACGAGCAGTACTTC
TRBV7-6,TRBD1,TRBJ2-5,NA,CASSLGDRVSRPYQETQYF,TGTGCCAGCAGCTTAGGGGACAGGGTATCCCGACCGTACCAAGAGACCCAGTACTTC
TRBV7-9,NA,TRBJ1-2,few,CASSARREPHDGYTF,TGTGCCAGCTCGGCCCGCCGGGAACCCCACGATGGCTACACCTTC
TRBV28,TRBD2,TRBJ2-1,NA,CASSLKLAGEEFF,TGTGCCAGCAGCCTTAAACTAGCGGGAGAGGAGTTCTTC
TRBV13,TRBD1,TRBJ2-7,NA,CASSSRDRVYEQYF,TGTGCCAGCAGCTCCCGGGACAGGGTGTACGAGCAGTACTTC
TRBV28,NA,TRBJ1-3,NA,CASSAIPNTIYF,TGTGCCAGCAGTGCAATCCCAAACACCATATATTTT
TRBV28,NA,TRBJ1-3,NA,CASPKGRNTIYF,TGTGCCAGTCCGAAAGGCCGAAACACCATATATTTT
TRBV27,NA,TRBJ1-6,few,CASSFYSSSYNSPLHF,TGTGCCAGCAGTTTCTACTCGAGCTCCTATAATTCACCCCTCCACTTT
TRBV28,TRBD2,TRBJ2-5,NA,CASSLGGTGFGGKETQYF,TGTGCCAGCAGTTTGGGAGGGACCGGGTTTGGCGGAAAAGAGACCCAGTACTTC
TRBV19,TRBD1,TRBJ1-5,NA,CASSMGRGLQPQHF,TGTGCCAGTAGTATGGGAAGGGGGCTCCAGCCCCAGCATTTT
TRBV11-2,TRBD2,TRBJ2-7,NA,CASSLVTSGLLEQYF,TGTGCCAGCAGCTTAGTAACTAGCGGCCTTCTGGAGCAGTACTTC
TRBV6-1,NA,TRBJ1-5,once,CASSADWQVQPQHF,TGTGCCAGCAGTGCAGATTGGCAGGTTCAGCCCCAGCATTTT
TRBV7-8,TRBD2,TRBJ2-1,few,CASSTTLGLADNEQFF,TGTGCCAGCAGCACCACGCTGGGACTAGCGGACAATGAGCAGTTCTTC
TRBV13,NA,TRBJ2-3,NA,CASSLGTDTQYF,TGTGCCAGCAGCCTAGGGACAGATACGCAGTATTTT
TRBV11-1,TRBD1,TRBJ1-1,NA,CASSLTGAPEAFF,TGTGCCAGCAGCCTTACAGGGGCCCCTGAAGCTTTCTTT
TRBV7-2,NA,TRBJ1-5,NA,CASSLGQGPYSNQPQHF,TGTGCCAGCAGCTTAGGGCAGGGGCCTTATAGCAATCAGCCCCAGCATTTT
TRBV29-1,NA,TRBJ1-1,NA,CSVEDGVPNTEAFF,TGCAGCGTTGAAGACGGGGTACCAAACACTGAAGCTTTCTTT
TRBV6-5,NA,TRBJ2-1,NA,CASSYPGDNEQFF,TGTGCCAGCAGTTACCCCGGGGACAATGAGCAGTTCTTC
TRBV2,TRBD2,TRBJ2-7,NA,CATSGGYEQYF,TGTGCCACAAGCGGGGGGTACGAGCAGTACTTC
TRBV5-6,NA,TRBJ2-1,few,CASSFEQDEQFF,TGTGCCAGCAGCTTCGAGCAGGATGAGCAGTTCTTC